Detailed here is one T cell receptor beta chain. This sample is drawn from a study of blood T cell repertoires in COVID-19. TCRdb keeps only in-frame clones here, not all; method: immunoSEQ multiplex PCR. The sample yields more than 200,000 clones, about 89% seen once. The study assigned cohorts using participant-reported clinical history. Recovered participants had two consecutive negative NP/OP PCR tests, healthcare professional clearance, or symptom resolution. The CDR3 contains 15 residues. Germline assignment: CDR1 MDHEN and CDR2 SYDVKM. Trimming removed 6 bases from V and 3 bases from J, with 15 bases in between.

J is TRBJ2-1 and V is TRBV28; D gene unclear. What was sequenced was PBMCs or T cells enriched from blood (not recorded which). The receptor comes from a woman between 18 and 29 years old who had recovered from COVID-19. CDR3 coding DNA: TGTGCCAGCAGCTCCAACGGCCTAGTCTACAATGAGCAGTTCTTC. This encodes CASSSNGLVYNEQFF.